One and the same sample provided the 15 T cell receptor beta chains below, sequenced in a study of shared clonotypes between healthy human individuals. Assay: immunoSEQ multiplex PCR; the TCRdb copy retains only in-frame clones and omits some. This repertoire shows a few million clones, approximately 96% found once; its top ten account for 0.1% to 0.15%. Sequenced material: naive CD4+ T cells sorted from blood. Regarding subset: CD45RA+ positively selected. The receptor source for this set is a man in his late teens or twenties in good health.

This clone occurred a few times. The same CDR3 can be traced to other DNA sequences in this sample. The chain joins TRBV7-9 to TRBJ1-2; TRBD1 matches 11 bases. CDR1 and CDR2 from the germline V gene are SEHNR and FQNEAQ (reference sequence). The V gene end was trimmed by 5 bases and the J gene end by 6 bases; junction bases not matched to a gene: 2. The CDR3 covers 13 residues. The CDR3 DNA follows: TGTGCCAGCAGCCTGGGACAGGGGGATGGCTACACCTTC. It translates to CASSLGQGDGYTF. Complete variable domain (other parts from reference TRBV7-9 and TRBJ1-2): DTGVSQNPRHKITKRGQNVTFRCDPISEHNRLYWYRQTLGQGPEFLTYFQNEAQLEKSRLLSDRFSAERPKGSFSTLEIQRTEQGDSAMYLCASSLGQGDGYTFGSGTRLTVV.

The rearrangement uses TRBV10-3 and TRBJ2-1; weak D call: TRBD2 (5 bases). V was shortened by 10 bases and J by 9 bases, with 13 bases between the two germline ends. The CDR3 runs 11 residues. CDR1 ENHRY and CDR2 SYGVKD come from the germline V gene. The CDR3 spells CATTAEREQFF. In DNA form, the CDR3 reads TGTGCCACCACAGCGGAACGTGAGCAGTTCTTC.

The gene calls are TRBV10-1 and TRBJ2-5; 8 nucleotides agree with TRBD1. There are 15 residues in the CDR3. Germline values: CDR1 WNHNN, CDR2 SYGVQD (reference sequence). The ends lost 2 bases at V and 1 base at J; junction bases unmatched: 3. The CDR3 region has the DNA TGCGCCAGCAGTGAGAACAGGGGGGTCCAAGAGACCCAGTACTTC. Translating it yields CASSENRGVQETQYF.

The genes are TRBV18 and TRBJ2-5; D possibly matches TRBD1 or TRBD2 (5 bases each). V lost 6 bases and J lost 6, with 17 bases in between. The CDR3 runs 14 residues. Germline V gene data show CDR1 as KGHSH and CDR2 as LQKENI. CDR3 bases: TGTGCCAGCTCCCCAGGGAGAGAAGTCAAGACCCAGTACTTC. Protein product: CASSPGREVKTQYF.

V usage is TRBV6-5 and J usage is TRBJ2-7; D is perhaps TRBD1 (6 bases). The CDR3 covers 15 residues. Germline V lookup: CDR1 MNHEY, CDR2 SVGAGI. Trimming shortened V by 0 bases and J by 3 bases, and 12 bases separated the two germline ends. The CDR3 region is CASSYSVGTNYEQYF. The CDR3 DNA follows: TGTGCCAGCAGTTACTCGGTTGGGACAAACTACGAGCAGTACTTC.

The rearrangement uses TRBV6-1 and TRBJ2-7, with D perhaps TRBD1 (6 bases). Germline CDR1 is MNHNS and CDR2 is SASEGT. CDR3 length: 13 amino acids. The ends were cut back, 9 bases at V and 3 bases at J, with 15 bases in the middle. CDR3 protein: CASDRDTYYEQYF. In nucleotides, the CDR3 is TGTGCCAGTGACCGGGACACCTACTACGAGCAGTACTTC.

The CDR3 is CASSLGGTAGANVLTF. CDR3 coding DNA: TGTGCCAGCAGTTTGGGGGGGACAGCCGGGGCCAACGTCCTGACTTTC. The V and J genes are TRBV28 and TRBJ2-6; D tentatively reads TRBD1 or TRBD2 (7 bases each). Trimming removed 3 bases from V and 4 bases from J, with 13 bases in between. The length of the CDR3 is 16 residues. The germline gives CDR1 MDHEN, CDR2 SYDVKM.

The V call is TRBV6-9, the J call TRBJ2-1; 7 bases map to TRBD2. CDR3 length: 16 amino acids. With V trimmed by 0 bases and J by 5 bases, 7 bases remained unmatched. In germline, CDR1 is MNHGY, CDR2 SVAAGI. Here the CDR3 DNA reads TGTGCCAGCAGTTATTCTTCGGGGGGACGGGACAATGAGCAGTTCTTC. It codes for CASSYSSGGRDNEQFF.

CDR3 nucleotide sequence: TGTGCCAGCAGCTTAGGGTTAGCCGGGGAGCTGTTTTTT. Residues: CASSLGLAGELFF. This chain links TRBV11-3 with TRBJ2-2; D remains unclear. The V gene's germline CDR1 is SGHNT and CDR2 YENEEA. The CDR3 covers 13 residues. The germline V and J ends were trimmed by 1 base and 6 bases, with 6 bases remaining between them.

This rearrangement joins TRBV2 to TRBJ2-7, with D hard to call. CDR1 SNHLY and CDR2 FYNNEI come from the germline V gene. Trimming shortened V by 6 bases and J by 7 bases, and 10 bases separated the two germline ends. The CDR3 covers 11 residues. The CDR3 reads CASSPTWEQYF. The CDR3, as DNA: TGTGCCAGCAGCCCCACCTGGGAGCAGTACTTC.

The rearrangement uses TRBV7-2 and TRBJ2-7; D is undetermined. CDR1 is SGHTA and CDR2 is FQGNSA in the germline V gene. Trimming cost V 1 base and J 6 bases, with 13 bases left between them. CDR3 length: 14 residues. The CDR3 here is CASSLGFRLSEQYF. DNA for the CDR3: TGTGCCAGCAGCTTAGGTTTTAGGTTGAGCGAGCAGTACTTC.

This clone has a single count. V usage is TRBV7-2 and J usage is TRBJ2-2; 8 bases align to TRBD1. CDR3 length equals 14 residues. The germline gives CDR1 SGHTA, CDR2 FQGNSA. J was trimmed by 1 base and V by 10 bases; bases with no gene match: 5. The CDR3 spells CATLDRVNTGELFF. For the CDR3, the DNA is TGTGCCACCCTGGACAGGGTGAACACCGGGGAGCTGTTTTTT.

V gene TRBV4-1 combines with J gene TRBJ2-2, with a weak D call TRBD1 (5 bases). V was pared by 2 bases and J by 1 base, with 11 bases between. This CDR3 contains 16 residues. Germline CDR1 is MGHRA and CDR2 is YSYEKL. The CDR3 nucleotides read TGCGCCAGCAGCCAACGACAGAACTTGAACACCGGGGAGCTGTTTTTT. It is translated as CASSQRQNLNTGELFF.

This rearrangement joins TRBV7-2 to TRBJ2-5, with TRBD2 matching 14 bases. V lost 3 bases, J lost 5 bases, and 5 bases stayed unmatched. The CDR3 runs to 16 residues. Germline lookup yields CDR1 SGHTA and CDR2 FQGNSA. As DNA, the CDR3 is TGTGCCAGCAGCTTGGGACTAGCGGGAGTGGGGGAGACCCAGTACTTC. It is translated as CASSLGLAGVGETQYF. The variable domain in full, completed from reference TRBV7-2 and TRBJ2-5, reads GAGVSQSPSNKVTEKGKDVELRCDPISGHTALYWYRQSLGQGLEFLIYFQGNSAPDKSGLPSDRFSAERTGGSVSTLTIQRTQQEDSAVYLCASSLGLAGVGETQYFGPGTRLLVL.

In its sample, this clone was seen once. This sequence joins TRBV18 and TRBJ1-6; D might be TRBD1 (5 bases). The CDR3 spans 15 residues. V was trimmed by 3 bases and J by 13 bases, leaving 19 bases between them. Germline V lookup: CDR1 KGHSH, CDR2 LQKENI. The CDR3 loop reads CASSPLRDGLGPLHF. CDR3 nucleotide sequence: TGTGCCAGCTCACCTTTAAGGGACGGGCTTGGGCCCCTCCACTTT.